The entry below gives a single TCR beta chain sequence along with its context. The data originate from a study of blood T cell repertoires in COVID-19. As for the study in general: Acute and convalescent COVID-19 specimens originated in the United States, Italy and Spain. T cells, B-cell-depleted T cells, or PBMCs provided the cDNA or gDNA that served as material.

The Seattle patients joined while their infection was active and were tracked longitudinally afterward. Trimming pared 5 bases from V and 2 bases from J, leaving 7 bases between. Germline CDR1 LNHDA, CDR2 SQIVND (reference sequence). The length of the CDR3 is 13 residues. In the authors' workflow: Researchers report that nucleated cell counts were estimated from reference gene primer amplification. Assay: immunoSEQ multiplex PCR; the TCRdb copy retains only in-frame clones and omits some. V and J calls plus clone size are reproduced from that table; the DNA served to infer D and trimming. The sample has roughly 190,000 clones; about 90% are singletons.

Sequenced: peripheral blood. The clonotype comes from a woman aged 55-69 years with COVID-19, enrolled during active disease. The chain couples TRBV19 to TRBJ1-5; D call uncertain. CDR3 nucleotide sequence: TGTGCCAGTAGTCGTTCGGGCAATCAGCCCCAGCATTTT. It encodes CASSRSGNQPQHF.